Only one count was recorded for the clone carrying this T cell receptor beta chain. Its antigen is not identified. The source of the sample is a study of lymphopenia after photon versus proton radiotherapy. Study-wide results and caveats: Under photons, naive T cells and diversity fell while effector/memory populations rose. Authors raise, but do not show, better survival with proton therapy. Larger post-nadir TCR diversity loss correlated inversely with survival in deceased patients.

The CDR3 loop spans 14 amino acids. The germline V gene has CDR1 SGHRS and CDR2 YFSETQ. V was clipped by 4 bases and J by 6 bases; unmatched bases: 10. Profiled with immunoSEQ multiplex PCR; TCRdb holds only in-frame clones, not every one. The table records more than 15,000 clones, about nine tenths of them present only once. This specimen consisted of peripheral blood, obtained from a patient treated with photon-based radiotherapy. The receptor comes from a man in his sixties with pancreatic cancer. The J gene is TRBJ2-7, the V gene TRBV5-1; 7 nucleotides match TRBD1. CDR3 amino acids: CASSGGQEFSEQYF. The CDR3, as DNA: TGCGCCAGCAGCGGCGGACAGGAATTTTCCGAGCAGTACTTC.